This TCR beta chain was captured in a study of STAT5B mutations in CD4+ large granular lymphocyte leukemia. Germline V gives CDR1 LGHNA, CDR2 YSLEER. V lost 0 bases and J 7 bases, leaving 12 bases between the germline ends. This CDR3 is 15 amino acids long. General observations from the study: Data were not HLA-matched across samples. 8/27 top patient clones versus 2/35 control clones were TRBV06-family.

This clone was observed a single time. The antigen is undetermined. Either unselected PBMC or bead-purified CD4+, CD4+CD8+, CD57+ or CD56+ cells were sequenced. The survey-level immunoSEQ assay was used. This table comes from immunoSEQ multiplex PCR, and its TCRdb copy is limited to in-frame clones, with some not included. The data hold 7,600 or so clones, with 76% observed a single time. The sequencing sample was made of PBMCs. This clonotype originated in a woman aged 55-70 years with CD4+ T-cell large granular lymphocyte leukemia. The chain combines TRBV4-3 with TRBJ1-4; D gene ambiguous. As DNA, the CDR3 is TGCGCCAGCAGCCAAGATCTTGGAAGCGGTGAAAAACTGTTTTTT. Its protein is CASSQDLGSGEKLFF.